One sample yielded the 30 T cell receptor beta chains listed below, sequenced in a study of cytomegalovirus exposure and HLA in healthy donors. PCR involved 60 Vbeta and 13 Jbeta primers. Here immunoSEQ multiplex PCR was the method, and the copy in TCRdb shows in-frame clones only, minus some. The sample records 74,000 or so clones, around 75% being singletons. Sequenced sample: PBMCs. These receptors all stem from a woman aged 40 to 50 in good health and CMV-seronegative.

This chain links TRBV5-4 with TRBJ1-5, with 7 bases lining up with TRBD1. J lost 4 bases, V lost 0 bases, and 7 bases had no gene match. Germline loops: CDR1 SGHNT, CDR2 YYREEE (reference sequence). The CDR3 covers 16 residues. The DNA for the CDR3 is TGTGCCAGCAGCTTGGGGCCATCAGGGGGGAATCAGCCCCAGCATTTT. Its translation is CASSLGPSGGNQPQHF.

V and J are TRBV6-6 and TRBJ2-1, with 9 bases that match TRBD2. The CDR3 length is 15 residues. From germline, CDR1 is MNHNY and CDR2 SVGAGI (reference sequence). V dropped 2 bases and J dropped 8; count of bases not matched to a gene: 7. The CDR3 bases are TGTGCCAGCAGTTACGATCTAGCGGGAAAGGATGAGCAGTTCTTC. Protein: CASSYDLAGKDEQFF.

This chain links TRBV7-2 with TRBJ1-2, with 9 nucleotides matching TRBD1. Germline CDR1 is SGHTA and CDR2 is FQGNSA. The V gene end was trimmed by 7 bases and the J gene end by 8 bases; junction bases not matched to a gene: 11. The CDR3 sequence is 14 residues long. CDR3 bases: TGTGCCAGCAACTTTAACAGGGGGCGGGTAGGCTACACCTTC. This encodes CASNFNRGRVGYTF.

The J gene is TRBJ2-3, the V gene TRBV5-6; D may be TRBD2 (5 bases). This CDR3 contains 14 residues. Trimming pared 1 base from V and 5 bases from J, leaving 11 bases between. Germline loops: CDR1 SGHDT, CDR2 YYEEEE. CDR3 region: CASSLRRARDTQYF. CDR3 nucleotides: TGTGCCAGCAGCTTGCGGCGGGCGCGAGATACGCAGTATTTT.

Here the CDR3 reads CASSRDRELNYGYTF. In DNA form, the CDR3 reads TGCGCCAGCAGCCGGGACAGGGAGCTTAACTATGGCTACACCTTC. The gene calls are TRBV5-1 and TRBJ1-2, with 9 bases identical to TRBD1. Looked up from germline, CDR1 is SGHRS and CDR2 is YFSETQ. Unmatched junction bases numbered 5, after V lost 4 bases and J lost 1 base. The CDR3 is 15 amino acids.

The CDR3 spells CAWGGLAGGVDEQYF. In DNA form, the CDR3 reads TGTGCCTGGGGAGGACTAGCGGGAGGAGTCGACGAGCAGTACTTC. V and J are TRBV30 and TRBJ2-7; TRBD2 matches at 14 bases. Germline assignment: CDR1 GTSNPN and CDR2 SVGIG (reference sequence). This CDR3 is built from 15 residues. The trim removed 5 bases at V and 5 bases at J, leaving 8 bases unmatched.

The J gene is TRBJ1-2, the V gene TRBV28, with D unresolved. The CDR3 runs to 13 residues. Germline loops: CDR1 MDHEN, CDR2 SYDVKM. V gave up 4 bases and J gave up 5 bases, with 11 bases separating them. The CDR3 bases are TGTGCCAGCAGTTCCCCGGCGGGGTATGGCTACACCTTC. This gives the protein CASSSPAGYGYTF.

V usage is TRBV19 and J usage is TRBJ1-5, with 9 nucleotides matching TRBD1. The length of the CDR3 is 15 residues. The V and J ends lost 5 bases and 3 bases, in that order; junction bases with no gene match: 5. In germline, CDR1 is LNHDA, CDR2 SQIVND (reference sequence). CDR3 sequence reads: CASSPRQGVNQPQHF. The CDR3 DNA follows: TGTGCCAGTAGTCCCCGACAGGGGGTCAATCAGCCCCAGCATTTT.

The chain is built from TRBV18 and TRBJ2-7, with D possibly being TRBD2 (5 bases). Germline V CDR1 and CDR2: KGHSH, LQKENI. V was shortened by 0 bases and J by 2 bases, with 5 bases between the two germline ends. CDR3 size: 13 residues. CDR3 coding DNA: TGTGCCAGCTCACCACCCGGGGCCTACGAGCAGTACTTC. This sequence encodes CASSPPGAYEQYF.

The rearrangement links TRBV5-6 to TRBJ2-5, with D possibly being TRBD2 (5 bases). V gave up 4 bases and J gave up 1 base, with 11 bases separating them. Germline CDR1 is SGHDT and CDR2 is YYEEEE. The CDR3 is made up of 14 amino acids. The CDR3 loop reads CASSTGLTQETQYF. CDR3 in DNA: TGTGCCAGCAGCACTGGACTGACCCAAGAGACCCAGTACTTC.

The chain couples TRBV5-1 to TRBJ1-2; TRBD1 aligns across 8 bases. J lost 6 bases, V lost 1 base, and 14 bases had no gene match. The CDR3 has 17 amino acids. Germline CDR1 and CDR2: SGHRS and YFSETQ. CDR3 nucleotides: TGCGCCAGCAGCTTGTCTACAGGGGGTAATTTTGTGGATGGCTACACCTTC. This encodes CASSLSTGGNFVDGYTF.

At least ten counts were recorded for this clone. This sequence joins TRBV19 and TRBJ1-5, with D uncertain. V lost 0 bases, J lost 0 bases, and 6 bases lay in between. CDR1 is LNHDA and CDR2 is SQIVND in the germline V gene (reference sequence). The CDR3 runs 15 residues. CDR3 nucleotide sequence: TGTGCCAGTAGTATAGAAAGCTATAGCAATCAGCCCCAGCATTTT. Encoded protein: CASSIESYSNQPQHF. The whole variable domain, filled in from reference TRBV19 and TRBJ1-5, reads DGGITQSPKYLFRKEGQNVTLSCEQNLNHDAMYWYRQDPGQGLRLIYYSQIVNDFQKGDIAEGYSVSREKKESFPLTVTSAQKNPTAFYLCASSIESYSNQPQHFGDGTRLSIL.

The chain is built from TRBV2 and TRBJ1-4; TRBD1 might be the D (5 bases). The CDR3 runs to 16 residues. The V gene's germline CDR1 is SNHLY and CDR2 FYNNEI. V was cut by 1 base and J by 2 bases, with 11 bases left in between. Written as DNA, the CDR3 is TGTGCCAGCAGTGAAGTGGGACTGGCGACTAATGAAAAACTGTTTTTT. Residues: CASSEVGLATNEKLFF.

About this clone itself: The junction shows a germline mismatch at one end, possibly a read error. J is TRBJ2-2 and V is TRBV7-7, with D possibly matching TRBD1 (6 bases). CDR3 length equals 13 residues. Per the germline V gene, CDR1 is SSHAT and CDR2 is FNYEAQ (reference sequence). Here the CDR3 DNA reads TGTGCTAGCAGCTTAAACAGGGCCGGGGAGCTGTTTTTT. Its translation: CASSLNRAGELFF.

V and J are TRBV4-1 and TRBJ1-4, with TRBD1 as a possible D gene (6 bases). The CDR3 has 20 amino acids. Germline CDR1 is MGHRA and CDR2 is YSYEKL. Trimming took 3 bases from V and 10 from J, leaving 33 bases between them. The CDR3 coding sequence is TGCGCCAGCAGCCACCCAAGGGGGGGGGAGCCTGCATCCTTGATCGGAAAACTGTTTTTT. It codes for CASSHPRGGEPASLIGKLFF.

The chain has TRBV5-1 and TRBJ2-1; D is ambiguous. Germline CDR1 SGHRS, CDR2 YFSETQ. The germline V and J ends were trimmed by 3 bases and 5 bases, with 15 bases remaining between them. This CDR3 is built from 15 residues. CDR3 region: CASSSGAPPNNEQFF. DNA of the CDR3: TGCGCCAGCAGCTCCGGTGCCCCCCCAAACAATGAGCAGTTCTTC.

This clone was recorded a few times. This rearrangement joins TRBV7-6 to TRBJ2-7; tentatively, D is TRBD2 (5 bases). This CDR3 has 13 amino acids. The V gene's germline CDR1 is SGHVS and CDR2 FNYEAQ. Between the trimmed V and J ends, which lost 4 bases and 6 bases, there was a span of 13 bases. CDR3 residues: CASSSDLSGEQYF. DNA of the CDR3: TGTGCCAGCAGCTCGGACTTATCGGGCGAGCAGTACTTC.

V usage is TRBV5-1 and J usage is TRBJ1-2, with a tentative D call TRBD1 (6 bases). Between the trimmed V and J ends, which lost 2 bases and 8 bases, there was a span of 13 bases. Germline CDR1 SGHRS, CDR2 YFSETQ. CDR3 length equals 13 residues. The CDR3 is CASSFGGQEGYTF. The CDR3 nucleotides read TGCGCCAGCAGCTTCGGGGGGCAAGAGGGCTACACCTTC.

This clone has a handful of counts. The chain is built from TRBV11-2 and TRBJ1-1; D is unclear. Trimming removed 1 base at V and 8 bases at J, with 8 bases between. Germline assignment: CDR1 SGHAT and CDR2 FQNNGV. The CDR3 extends over 12 amino acids. CDR3 residues: CASSLVQNEAFF. DNA for the CDR3: TGTGCCAGCAGCTTAGTGCAGAACGAAGCTTTCTTT. Full variable domain (outside the CDR3, taken from reference TRBV11-2 and TRBJ1-1): EAGVAQSPRYKIIEKRQSVAFWCNPISGHATLYWYQQILGQGPKLLIQFQNNGVVDDSQLPKDRFSAERLKGVDSTLKIQPAKLEDSAVYLCASSLVQNEAFFGQGTRLTVV.

V is TRBV11-2 and J is TRBJ1-2, with D perhaps TRBD1 (6 bases). V was clipped by 5 bases and J by 7 bases, with 14 bases between them. CDR3 length equals 13 residues. Germline-derived CDR1 and CDR2 are SGHAT and FQNNGV. This CDR3 is CASSQRGSRGYTF. Here the CDR3 DNA reads TGTGCCAGCAGCCAAAGGGGGAGCCGTGGCTACACCTTC.

The chain employs TRBV20-1 and TRBJ1-2; D unresolved. Germline CDR1 reads DFQATT; CDR2 reads SNEGSKA (reference sequence). V was cut by 0 bases and J by 6 bases, with 5 bases left in between. This CDR3 spans 11 amino acids. CDR3 region: CSARDADGYTF. CDR3 DNA: TGCAGTGCTAGAGATGCGGATGGCTACACCTTC.

The rearrangement joins TRBV25-1 to TRBJ1-4; D unclear. CDR3 length: 12 residues. The V gene lost 1 base and the J gene lost 8 bases, with 5 bases spanning the gap. CDR1 is MGHDK and CDR2 is SYGVNS in the germline V gene. Written as DNA, the CDR3 is TGTGCCAGCAGTGAATTTCAGGAAAAACTGTTTTTT. Translated, it gives CASSEFQEKLFF.

This chain uses TRBV9 with TRBJ1-1; D remains unclear. Germline V CDR1 and CDR2: SGDLS, YYNGEE. Trimming removed 0 bases from V and 6 bases from J, with 12 bases in between. The CDR3 is 14 residues long. The CDR3 DNA follows: TGTGCCAGCAGCGTAGATGGTCGTAGTTCTGAAGCTTTCTTT. Its protein is CASSVDGRSSEAFF.

This clone showed up just a few times. The gene calls are TRBV7-9 and TRBJ1-5; perhaps TRBD1 as D (5 bases). CDR3 length: 14 amino acids. The V gene's germline CDR1 is SEHNR and CDR2 FQNEAQ (reference sequence). Deletions cut 5 bases from V and 9 bases from J, with 17 bases between. This CDR3 reads CASSQGGLPGPQHF. In DNA form, the CDR3 reads TGTGCCAGCAGCCAGGGCGGCCTACCGGGGCCCCAGCATTTT.

The gene calls are TRBV6-6 and TRBJ1-1; D is possibly TRBD1 (5 bases). Per germline, CDR1 MNHNY and CDR2 SVGAGI (reference sequence). V lost 2 bases and J lost 5, with 15 bases in between. This CDR3 region has 15 residues. The chain's CDR3 is CASSYLRARETEAFF. CDR3 bases: TGTGCCAGCAGTTACCTCAGGGCCCGGGAGACTGAAGCTTTCTTT.

This clone was observed a few times. CDR3 coding DNA: TGTGCCAGCAGCCCCAACCGCGGGCGGTTTAGTGAAGCTTTCTTT. Translation gives CASSPNRGRFSEAFF. J is TRBJ1-1 and V is TRBV7-9; D is uncertain. V was clipped by 5 bases and J by 7 bases, with 20 bases between them. The CDR3 covers 15 residues. Germline CDR1 reads SEHNR; CDR2 reads FQNEAQ (reference sequence).

The chain links TRBV6-1 to TRBJ1-1; the match to TRBD1 covers 7 bases. The V gene's germline CDR1 is MNHNS and CDR2 SASEGT. The CDR3 has 15 amino acids. V dropped 1 base and J dropped 3; count of bases not matched to a gene: 5. The CDR3 protein is CASSEGTGWDTEAFF. CDR3 sequence (DNA): TGTGCCAGCAGTGAAGGGACAGGTTGGGACACTGAAGCTTTCTTT.

The chain has TRBV7-8 and TRBJ1-5, with 8 bases fitting TRBD1. The V gene's germline CDR1 is SGHVS and CDR2 FQNEAQ. The trim removed 5 bases at V and 5 bases at J, leaving 14 bases unmatched. The CDR3 sequence is 17 residues long. This CDR3 is CASSPGQGGFRDQPQHF. Written as DNA, the CDR3 is TGTGCCAGCAGCCCTGGACAGGGTGGTTTCAGGGATCAGCCCCAGCATTTT.

The chain has TRBV27 and TRBJ2-7, with 10 positions matching TRBD2. CDR3 length: 12 residues. Per the germline V gene, CDR1 is MNHEY and CDR2 is SMNVEV (reference sequence). The V gene end was trimmed by 8 bases and the J gene end by 6 bases; junction bases not matched to a gene: 4. Written as DNA, the CDR3 is TGTGCCAGCCGGACTAGCGGTAGCGAGCAGTACTTC. Its protein is CASRTSGSEQYF.

V gene TRBV11-1 combines with J gene TRBJ1-1; 8 bases fit TRBD1. The V segment lost 5 bases and the J segment 5 bases; nucleotides outside the gene matches: 16. CDR1 is SGHAT, CDR2 FQDESV, per germline (reference sequence). The CDR3 contains 17 residues. The CDR3 DNA is TGTGCCAGCAGCCCCCGAACAGGGGGGGTAAAGAGAACTGAAGCTTTCTTT. The encoded protein is CASSPRTGGVKRTEAFF.